This T cell receptor beta chain comes out of a study of blood T cell repertoires in COVID-19. About the research overall: From T cells, B-cell-depleted T cells, or PBMCs came the material, which was cDNA or gDNA.

The germline CDR1 and CDR2 sequences are SNHLY and FYNNEI. Trimming removed 4 bases at V and 2 bases at J, with 22 bases between. The length of the CDR3 is 18 residues. Sequencing used immunoSEQ multiplex PCR; TCRdb keeps in-frame clones, though not all of them. The sample has 150,000 to 200,000 clones, 81% seen once. The receptor was derived from a woman aged 40 to 50 with COVID-19, enrolled during active disease. Material: peripheral blood. The gene calls are TRBV2 and TRBJ2-3, with D possibly matching TRBD1 (6 bases). The CDR3 DNA sequence: TGTGCCAGCAGTGGGTTCATCATCGGGCAGGGGAACACAGATACGCAGTATTTT. Its protein product is CASSGFIIGQGNTDTQYF. The variable domain in full, completed from reference TRBV2 and TRBJ2-3, reads EPEVTQTPSHQVTQMGQEVILRCVPISNHLYFYWYRQILGQKVEFLVSFYNNEISEKSEIFDDQFSVERPDGSNFTLKIRSTKLEDSAMYFCASSGFIIGQGNTDTQYFGPGTRLTVL.